The next 20 T cell receptor beta chains were all read from a single sample in a study of T cell repertoires in ileal Crohn's disease. Sequenced by immunoSEQ multiplex PCR; TCRdb stores in-frame clones only, minus some. The sample holds around 15,000 clones, around three quarters seen once. The sample taken for sequencing was ileal tissue. These receptor sequences come from an adult with Crohn's disease.

The chain has TRBV5-1 and TRBJ2-1; 9 bases agree with TRBD2. The CDR3 length is 16 residues. Germline lookup yields CDR1 SGHRS and CDR2 YFSETQ. The J segment lost 5 bases and the V segment lost 2 bases, leaving 8 bases of the junction unmatched. CDR3 residues: CASSFGPSGADNEQFF. The DNA of the CDR3 is TGCGCCAGCAGCTTTGGTCCTAGCGGGGCGGACAATGAGCAGTTCTTC.

In its sample, this clone was seen a few times. The genes are TRBV6-4 and TRBJ1-1; 7 bases map to TRBD1. Germline trimming cut 5 bases from V and 1 base from J; bases unmatched to any gene: 1. The CDR3 has 13 residues. Germline V CDR1 and CDR2: MRHNA, SNTAGT. DNA for the CDR3: TGTGCCAGCAGTCGGACAGGGAACACTGAAGCTTTCTTT. It translates to CASSRTGNTEAFF.

This sequence joins TRBV11-3 and TRBJ1-1; D not certain. Trimming removed 2 bases at V and 5 bases at J, with 9 bases between. The CDR3 length is 13 residues. The germline V gene encodes CDR1 SGHNT and CDR2 YENEEA. CDR3 sequence reads: CASSLHPETEAFF. The CDR3, as DNA: TGTGCCAGCAGCTTACATCCTGAGACTGAAGCTTTCTTT.

J is TRBJ1-4 and V is TRBV7-8; TRBD1 matches at 9 bases. The V segment lost 5 bases and the J segment 9 bases; nucleotides outside the gene matches: 10. The germline gives CDR1 SGHVS, CDR2 FQNEAQ. The CDR3 loop spans 15 amino acids. The CDR3 loop reads CASSLRQGEMKKLFF. The CDR3 nucleotides read TGTGCCAGCAGCCTTCGACAGGGGGAAATGAAAAAACTGTTTTTT.

The chain carries TRBV6-5 and TRBJ1-2; D unclear. The CDR3 has 16 amino acids. The V and J ends lost 0 bases and 7 bases respectively, with 18 bases between them. Germline CDR1 MNHEY, CDR2 SVGAGI. In DNA, the CDR3 is TGTGCCAGCAGTTACTCCCATAGAGGCGAGTTTGTTGGCTACACCTTC. It encodes CASSYSHRGEFVGYTF.

The chain is built from TRBV19 and TRBJ1-2; D might be TRBD1 (5 bases). V lost 5 bases and J 0 bases, leaving 10 bases between the germline ends. This CDR3 region has 14 residues. Germline CDR1 is LNHDA and CDR2 is SQIVND (reference sequence). Here the CDR3 reads CASSATATNYGYTF. The CDR3 bases are TGTGCCAGTAGTGCGACAGCAACTAACTATGGCTACACCTTC.

CDR3 coding DNA: TGTGCCAGCAGTACGGGACAGGTTAGCTCCTACGAGCAGTACTTC. This translates into CASSTGQVSSYEQYF. The J gene is TRBJ2-7, the V gene TRBV6-6; TRBD1 aligns across 8 bases. Losses at the gene ends were 5 bases for V and 0 bases for J; bases not matched to a gene: 6. Germline V gene lookup returns CDR1 MNHNY and CDR2 SVGAGI (reference sequence). The CDR3 length is 15 residues.

This clone has only a few counts. This chain joins TRBV28 and TRBJ1-2; a weak D match, TRBD1 (6 bases). Germline CDR1 reads MDHEN; CDR2 reads SYDVKM. V lost 7 bases and J lost 7, with 13 bases in between. The CDR3 covers 12 residues. The CDR3 DNA is TGTGCCAGCATGTACAGGGAGAGTGGCTACACCTTC. Translation: CASMYRESGYTF.

V gene TRBV9 combines with J gene TRBJ2-3; 13 bases are a match to TRBD2. There are 16 residues in the CDR3. Germline V gene lookup returns CDR1 SGDLS and CDR2 YYNGEE. V trimming: 3 bases; J trimming: 4 bases; junction bases outside the gene matches: 5. DNA of the CDR3: TGTGCCAGCAGCGGAGGACTAGCGGGGGTAGCAGATACGCAGTATTTT. Translated: CASSGGLAGVADTQYF.

V gene TRBV4-1 combines with J gene TRBJ1-1; 8 bases are a match to TRBD1. Losses at the gene ends were 5 bases for V and 0 bases for J; bases not matched to a gene: 11. The CDR3 is made up of 17 amino acids. The germline V gene has CDR1 MGHRA and CDR2 YSYEKL. Written as DNA, the CDR3 is TGCGCCAGCAGCACATGGGACAGGCCTACTCTGAACACTGAAGCTTTCTTT. Protein product: CASSTWDRPTLNTEAFF.

This sequence joins TRBV30 and TRBJ1-6; 7 nucleotides match TRBD1. Germline CDR1 and CDR2: GTSNPN and SVGIG (reference sequence). The J segment lost 0 bases and the V segment lost 7 bases, leaving 6 bases of the junction unmatched. CDR3 length equals 15 residues. DNA for the CDR3: TGTGCCTTAACTACAGGGGACTCCTATAATTCACCCCTCCACTTT. Encoded protein: CALTTGDSYNSPLHF.

This chain uses TRBV27 with TRBJ2-7, with 7 nucleotides matching TRBD1. V was clipped by 1 base and J by 6 bases; unmatched bases: 6. Germline lookup yields CDR1 MNHEY and CDR2 SMNVEV (reference sequence). This CDR3 has 14 residues. CDR3 coding DNA: TGTGCCAGCAGTTTATACAGGGGTGAGCCCGAGCAGTACTTC. It is translated as CASSLYRGEPEQYF.

The rearrangement links TRBV27 to TRBJ1-4, with D possibly TRBD1 on 6 matching bases. The CDR3 spans 15 residues. Germline V gene data show CDR1 as MNHEY and CDR2 as SMNVEV (reference sequence). V lost 4 bases, J lost 3 bases, and 12 bases lay in between. CDR3 DNA: TGTGCCAGCAGTTCAGCGGGGGGCGCTAATGAAAAACTGTTTTTT. Translating it yields CASSSAGGANEKLFF.

This chain links TRBV5-5 with TRBJ1-1; 7 nucleotides agree with TRBD1. CDR1 is SGHKS and CDR2 is YYEKEE in the germline V gene (reference sequence). The CDR3 sequence is 15 residues long. V dropped 4 bases and J dropped 4; count of bases not matched to a gene: 10. CDR3 DNA sequence: TGTGCCAGCAGCGCAATGACAGGGTGGACCACTGAAGCTTTCTTT. This sequence encodes CASSAMTGWTTEAFF.

The rearrangement joins TRBV30 to TRBJ2-4, with D possibly TRBD2 on 6 matching bases. The CDR3 runs to 14 residues. V lost 8 bases and J lost 1, with 15 bases in between. CDR1 and CDR2 (germline): GTSNPN, SVGIG (reference sequence). The CDR3 region has the DNA TGTGCCATCCGACCTCGGGAGGCCAAAAACATTCAGTACTTC. It specifies CAIRPREAKNIQYF.

The rearrangement joins TRBV7-9 to TRBJ2-3, with 11 bases fitting TRBD1. This CDR3 contains 16 residues. The J segment lost 3 bases and the V segment lost 5 bases, leaving 7 bases of the junction unmatched. CDR1 and CDR2 from the germline V gene are SEHNR and FQNEAQ (reference sequence). The chain's CDR3 is CASSPGTGGWTDTQYF. CDR3 DNA sequence: TGTGCCAGCAGCCCAGGGACAGGGGGTTGGACAGATACGCAGTATTTT.

The genes are TRBV5-1 and TRBJ2-2; 7 bases map to TRBD1. CDR1 is SGHRS and CDR2 is YFSETQ in the germline V gene. The CDR3 runs 19 residues. V lost 4 bases and J lost 3; bases outside the gene matches: 18. This CDR3 is CASSKYPTGPSWDTGELFF. As DNA, the CDR3 is TGCGCCAGCAGCAAATACCCGACAGGGCCCAGCTGGGACACCGGGGAGCTGTTTTTT.

The rearrangement joins TRBV10-3 to TRBJ1-2; 11 nucleotides agree with TRBD1. This CDR3 spans 17 amino acids. Germline CDR1 reads ENHRY; CDR2 reads SYGVKD. The CDR3 DNA is TGTGCAATCCCCAAAAGAGGACAGGGGGCAAGCAACTATGGCTACACCTTC. Translating it yields CAIPKRGQGASNYGYTF.

The chain links TRBV5-1 to TRBJ2-1, with D perhaps matching TRBD1 (5 bases). This CDR3 spans 14 amino acids. CDR1 and CDR2 from the germline V gene are SGHRS and YFSETQ. The V and J ends lost 3 bases and 2 bases respectively, with 9 bases between them. For the CDR3, the DNA is TGCGCCAGCAGCTCAGACAGAACCTACAATGAGCAGTTCTTC. This sequence encodes CASSSDRTYNEQFF.

The rearrangement links TRBV6-5 to TRBJ1-2; D gene unclear. The CDR3 is 13 amino acids. Germline CDR1 reads MNHEY; CDR2 reads SVGAGI. The V gene lost 6 bases and the J gene lost 4 bases, with 12 bases spanning the gap. The CDR3 bases are TGTGCCAGCAGCCACGAGTATTCCTATGGCTACACCTTC. It translates to CASSHEYSYGYTF.